A selection of T cell receptor beta chains follows, all from one sample in a study of shared clonotypes between healthy human individuals. TCRdb's table, derived via immunoSEQ multiplex PCR, lists solely in-frame clones and lacks some. This sample has about 2.2 million clones; about 92% occur once, and the top ten carry around 1.7%. Sequencing was carried out using naive CD8+ T cells from PBMCs. Receptors were obtained from a man between 18 and 29 years old in good health. Some clones in this sample may be carry-over from other donors' samples. Each CDR3 is given with its conserved first and last residue. D genes are given only for firm matches. Clone sizes are given selectively: once, few, many, or a class where the clone is expanded.

d_call j_call v_call clone_size cdr3_nt cdr3_aa
TRBD1 TRBJ2-7 TRBV27 . TGTGCCAGCAGTCCCGCGGACAGGGCCAACGAGCAGTACTTC CASSPADRANEQYF
. TRBJ1-1 TRBV5-5 . TGTGCCAGCAGCTTTCAGGGGATCATGGACACTGAAGCTTTCTTT CASSFQGIMDTEAFF
TRBD1 TRBJ1-4 TRBV7-7 . TGTGCCAGCAGCATCGAAAATAACAGGGGGCGCATAGGGGAAAAACTGTTTTTT CASSIENNRGRIGEKLFF
TRBD2 TRBJ2-2 TRBV7-6 . TGTGCCAGCAGCTTAGGCGGGAGTCCCGGGGAGCTGTTTTTT CASSLGGSPGELFF
. TRBJ1-3 TRBV7-9 . TGTGCCAGCAGCTTCGAAGGGTCAGCATCTGGAAACACCATATATTTT CASSFEGSASGNTIYF
TRBD2 TRBJ2-1 TRBV5-4 once TGTGCCAGCAGCGTACTAGCGCTACTTGGGGATGAGCAGTTCTTC CASSVLALLGDEQFF
. TRBJ1-2 TRBV29-1 . TGCAGCGTTGCCGGGATCGACGGCTACACCTTC CSVAGIDGYTF
. TRBJ1-1 TRBV7-9 . TGTGCCAGCAGTCGGGCCTCGGGGAACACTGAAGCTTTCTTT CASSRASGNTEAFF
. TRBJ2-7 TRBV27 . TGTGCCAGCAGTTTATCGGCAGGAAACGAGCAGTACTTC CASSLSAGNEQYF
TRBD2 TRBJ2-1 TRBV9 . TGTGCCAGCAGCGGGCTAGCGGGAGACAACAATGAGCAGTTCTTC CASSGLAGDNNEQFF
TRBD2 TRBJ2-3 TRBV5-6 . TGTGCCAGCAGCCACTTGCGGGACTACACAGATACGCAGTATTTT CASSHLRDYTDTQYF
. TRBJ2-7 TRBV5-6 once TGTGCCAGCAGCCTTGGGGGTTACGAGCAGTACTTC CASSLGGYEQYF
TRBD2 TRBJ2-7 TRBV7-8 once TGTGCCAGCAGCTCCCTGTGGACTAGCGGGAGCGAGCAGTACTTC CASSSLWTSGSEQYF
. TRBJ2-7 TRBV7-9 . TGTGCCAGCAGCTGGGACGCGGATTACGAGCAGTACTTC CASSWDADYEQYF
TRBD1 TRBJ2-1 TRBV29-1 . TGCAGCTCACGGACAGGGGGCGAAAATGAGCAGTTCTTC CSSRTGGENEQFF
. TRBJ2-2 TRBV29-1 . TGCAGCGTTGCGGCAAACACCGGGGAGCTGTTTTTT CSVAANTGELFF
TRBD2 TRBJ2-1 TRBV4-1 . TGCGCCAGCAGCCAAGTCGCTTCGCGGGAGGGGAATGAGCAGTTCTTC CASSQVASREGNEQFF